The 25 T cell receptor beta chains reported below all come from one sample, sequenced in a study of blood T cells in healthy people across ages. The authors ran a second PCR of 7 to 11 cycles using a sample-barcoded 5' primer and a J-beta primer mix. TCRdb fed the 5' RACE reads into MiXCR, producing one record per CDR3 protein. The repertoire holds fewer than 700,000 distinct CDR3 sequences, with roughly 43% as singletons. The sequenced material came from blood. These receptors all come from an elderly man in good health.

The sample holds a few counts of this clonotype. The chain employs TRBV20-1 and TRBJ2-5; TRBD1 matches at 9 bases. The CDR3 loop spans 15 amino acids. The trim removed 5 bases at V and 3 bases at J, leaving 10 bases unmatched. The germline CDR1 and CDR2 sequences are DFQATT and SNEGSKA (reference sequence). CDR3 loop: CSAYTPGQGKETQYF. CDR3 DNA: TGCAGTGCTTACACTCCGGGACAGGGAAAAGAGACCCAGTACTTC.

There are many counts of this clonotype. This sequence joins TRBV7-2 and TRBJ2-1; 9 bases are shared with TRBD1. This CDR3 is built from 16 residues. Germline CDR1 is SGHTA and CDR2 is FQGNSA. V lost 5 bases and J lost 3; bases outside the gene matches: 8. The chain's CDR3 is CASSAWGTGIYNEQFF. In DNA, the CDR3 is TGTGCCAGCAGCGCCTGGGGGACAGGGATCTACAATGAGCAGTTCTTC.

Concerning this clonotype itself: Since the CDR3 does not end with the conserved phenylalanine or tryptophan, this likely comes from a read error. The chain employs TRBV10-3 and TRBJ2-5; no firm D call. Trimming left V 6 bases short and J 2 bases short, with 7 bases between. The germline V gene has CDR1 ENHRY and CDR2 SYGVKD. The CDR3 is 12 amino acids. The CDR3 nucleotides read TGTGCCATCAGCCAAACACAAGAGACCCAGTACTTA. Translation gives CAISQTQETQYL.

A word on this clonotype: Germline and junction disagree at one end, which may indicate a read error. The V call is TRBV6-1, the J call TRBJ2-3; no clear D. Germline V gene data show CDR1 as MNHNS and CDR2 as SASEGT. The CDR3 extends over 15 amino acids. CDR3 protein: CASSEVVSSVATQYF. The CDR3 nucleotides read TGTGCCAGCAGTGAAGTGGTTTCGTCGGTTGCTACGCAGTACTTT.

The gene calls are TRBV11-2 and TRBJ2-7; the match to TRBD2 covers 7 bases. Trimming took 2 bases from V and 5 from J; bases not matched to a gene: 9. The CDR3 totals 15 residues. The germline gives CDR1 SGHAT, CDR2 FQNNGV. The CDR3 region has the DNA TGTGCCAGCAGCTTAACTAGCGAGCCTCAGGACGAGCAGTACTTC. Protein sequence: CASSLTSEPQDEQYF. Filled out from reference TRBV11-2 and TRBJ2-7, the complete variable domain reads EAGVAQSPRYKIIEKRQSVAFWCNPISGHATLYWYQQILGQGPKLLIQFQNNGVVDDSQLPKDRFSAERLKGVDSTLKIQPAKLEDSAVYLCASSLTSEPQDEQYFGPGTRLTVT.

There are a few counts of this clonotype. The gene calls are TRBV3-1 and TRBJ1-4, with D possibly being TRBD1 (5 bases). Germline V gene lookup returns CDR1 LGHDT and CDR2 YNNKEL (reference sequence). The CDR3 extends over 12 amino acids. V was trimmed by 4 bases and J by 7 bases, leaving 7 bases between them. The DNA for the CDR3 is TGTGCCAGCAGCCCCCAGGGTGAAAAACTGTTTTTT. Its protein product is CASSPQGEKLFF.

V is TRBV20-1 and J is TRBJ2-7; D gene unclear. From germline, CDR1 is DFQATT and CDR2 SNEGSKA (reference sequence). This CDR3 is built from 15 residues. V shed 0 bases and J shed 2 bases, with 14 bases lying between them. CDR3 in amino acids: CSARDPNDKPYEQYF. The CDR3 coding sequence is TGCAGTGCTAGAGATCCTAATGACAAGCCCTACGAGCAGTACTTC.

This chain joins TRBV6-2 or TRBV6-3 and TRBJ2-2, with D possibly being TRBD1 or TRBD2 (6 bases each). Trimming left V 5 bases short and J 2 bases short, with 18 bases between. This CDR3 spans 17 amino acids. From germline, CDR1 is MNHEY and CDR2 SVGEGT. The CDR3 spells CASSRGEIQGNTGELFF. For the CDR3, the DNA is TGTGCCAGCAGTAGGGGGGAAATACAGGGAAACACCGGGGAGCTGTTTTTT.

This clonotype was found many times. This sequence joins TRBV10-3 and TRBJ2-1, with TRBD2 identical over 10 bases. CDR3 length: 16 residues. V dropped 6 bases and J dropped 2; count of bases not matched to a gene: 7. The germline V gene encodes CDR1 ENHRY and CDR2 SYGVKD. This chain's CDR3 is CAISLSGGNTYNEQFF. The CDR3 DNA is TGTGCCATCAGCCTTAGCGGGGGGAATACCTACAATGAGCAGTTCTTC.

V gene TRBV12-3 or TRBV12-4 combines with J gene TRBJ2-4; 10 bases map to TRBD1. V lost 5 bases and J lost 8; bases outside the gene matches: 6. The length of the CDR3 is 14 residues. The CDR3 region has the DNA TGTGCCAGCAGTCGACAGGGGGCCGGGGACATTCAGTACTTC. Protein product: CASSRQGAGDIQYF.

Comments on this clonotype: Relative to the germline gene, one junction end is altered; a read error may explain this. The chain recombines TRBV7-2 with TRBJ2-7; D is perhaps TRBD2 (6 bases). CDR3 length: 18 amino acids. The V gene's germline CDR1 is SGHTA and CDR2 FQGNSA. The CDR3 bases are TGTGCCGGCAGCTCACGGGCCTCTAAAGGGACTCACTACCCCGAGCAGTACTTC. Protein product: CAGSSRASKGTHYPEQYF.

V gene TRBV6-2 or TRBV6-3 combines with J gene TRBJ2-5; D might be TRBD1 (6 bases). The DNA matches TRBJ2-7 better at its end, which makes the J call doubtful. Germline loops: CDR1 MNHEY, CDR2 SVGEGT. CDR3 size: 13 residues. In nucleotides, the CDR3 is TGTGCCAGCAGACCCGGGACACTTAACGAGCAGTACTTC. Translation gives CASRPGTLNEQYF.

V usage is TRBV30 and J usage is TRBJ2-5, with D possibly being TRBD2 (5 bases). Germline CDR1 is GTSNPN and CDR2 is SVGIG (reference sequence). The V gene lost 5 bases and the J gene lost 4 bases, with 8 bases spanning the gap. This CDR3 has 11 residues. The CDR3 protein is CAWGSRETQYF. The CDR3 DNA sequence: TGTGCCTGGGGGAGTCGAGAGACCCAGTACTTC.

The chain links TRBV20-1 to TRBJ2-5; D not certain. This CDR3 has 13 amino acids. Germline V gene data show CDR1 as DFQATT and CDR2 as SNEGSKA (reference sequence). CDR3 sequence reads: CSAATTYQETQYF. CDR3 DNA: TGCAGCGCGGCGACCACTTACCAAGAGACCCAGTACTTC.

This clonotype was picked up a small number of times. This chain connects TRBV7-2 to TRBJ1-5, with D unclear. CDR1 SGHTA and CDR2 FQGNSA come from the germline V gene. The CDR3 has 15 amino acids. Between the trimmed V and J ends, which lost 1 base and 7 bases, there was a span of 14 bases. CDR3 in amino acids: CASSLGRALGQPQHF. The CDR3 DNA sequence: TGTGCCAGCAGCTTAGGGCGGGCCTTGGGACAGCCCCAGCATTTT.

The chain recombines TRBV6-2 or TRBV6-3 with TRBJ2-2; D is unclear. CDR1 and CDR2 from the germline V gene are MNHEY and SVGEGT. The CDR3 totals 12 residues. V gave up 2 bases and J gave up 7 bases, with 5 bases separating them. CDR3 loop: CASSYGRGELFF. CDR3 in DNA: TGTGCCAGCAGTTACGGGCGCGGGGAGCTGTTTTTT.

This clonotype was found a few times. The chain has TRBV25-1 and TRBJ2-1, with TRBD2 identical over 10 bases. After removal of 9 bases from V and 8 bases from J, the junction contained 10 bases not matched to a gene. The CDR3 consists of 14 residues. Germline V gene data show CDR1 as MGHDK and CDR2 as SYGVNS. CDR3 region: CASRTSGSGYEQFF. The CDR3 DNA sequence: TGTGCCAGTAGGACTAGCGGATCAGGATATGAGCAGTTCTTC.

CDR3 amino acids: CSATSRDRAPYEQYF. DNA for the CDR3: TGCAGTGCAACTTCCCGGGACAGGGCTCCCTACGAGCAGTACTTC. This sequence joins TRBV20-1 and TRBJ2-5; TRBD1 aligns across 9 bases. Near its end, the DNA agrees better with TRBJ2-7, so the J call may be wrong. Germline lookup yields CDR1 DFQATT and CDR2 SNEGSKA (reference sequence). This CDR3 has 15 amino acids.

This clonotype was seen more than once but under ten times. The V gene is TRBV20-1, the J gene TRBJ2-3; TRBD2 aligns across 8 bases. CDR3 length equals 14 residues. The germline V gene encodes CDR1 DFQATT and CDR2 SNEGSKA (reference sequence). Unmatched junction bases numbered 11, after V lost 7 bases and J lost 5 bases. The CDR3 is CSGGTRALLDTQYF. CDR3 DNA sequence: TGCAGTGGGGGGACTAGGGCCCTACTAGATACGCAGTATTTT.

V is TRBV29-1 and J is TRBJ1-3, with 8 bases matching TRBD1. The V gene end was trimmed by 3 bases and the J gene end by 8 bases; junction bases not matched to a gene: 6. The CDR3 extends over 13 amino acids. Germline lookup yields CDR1 SQVTM and CDR2 ANQGSEA. Here the CDR3 reads CSVEGQERDTIYF. In nucleotides, the CDR3 is TGCAGCGTTGAGGGACAGGAGAGGGACACCATATATTTT. Filled out from reference TRBV29-1 and TRBJ1-3, the complete variable domain reads SAVISQKPSRDICQRGTSLTIQCQVDSQVTMMFWYRQQPGQSLTLIATANQGSEATYESGFVIDKFPISRPNLTFSTLTVSNMSPEDSSIYLCSVEGQERDTIYFGEGSWLTVV.

The V and J genes are TRBV20-1 and TRBJ1-1; D is perhaps TRBD1 (6 bases). The CDR3 has 16 amino acids. Trimming shortened V by 3 bases and J by 4 bases, and 21 bases separated the two germline ends. Germline V gene lookup returns CDR1 DFQATT and CDR2 SNEGSKA (reference sequence). CDR3 amino acids: CSARANEQGLGTEAFF. In nucleotides, the CDR3 is TGCAGTGCTAGGGCTAACGAACAGGGCCTCGGCACTGAAGCTTTCTTT.

V and J are TRBV7-2 and TRBJ2-3; the D is unclear. Germline-derived CDR1 and CDR2 are SGHTA and FQGNSA. This CDR3 has 15 amino acids. Trimming took off 5 bases at V and 0 bases at J, with 12 bases between the two ends. This chain's CDR3 is CASSQYRASTDTQYF. The CDR3 nucleotides are TGTGCCAGCAGCCAGTATAGAGCGAGCACAGATACGCAGTATTTT.

The genes are TRBV7-6 and TRBJ2-4, with D tentatively TRBD1 or TRBD2 (5 bases each). Gene TRBJ2-5 matches the end of the DNA better, so the J call may be wrong. The germline CDR1 and CDR2 sequences are SGHVS and FNYEAQ. The length of the CDR3 is 16 residues. The CDR3 sequence is CASSPNGAELQETQYF. CDR3 DNA sequence: TGTGCCAGCAGCCCAAACGGGGCAGAACTACAAGAGACCCAGTACTTC.

This clonotype has a handful of counts. J is TRBJ2-7 and V is TRBV6-5; D possibly uses TRBD1 or TRBD2 (5 bases each). CDR1 is MNHEY and CDR2 is SVGAGI in the germline V gene. Trimming pared 0 bases from V and 0 bases from J, leaving 15 bases between. CDR3 length: 17 amino acids. The CDR3 DNA reads TGTGCCAGCAGTTACTCGTTCATTGGGACCACCTCCTACGAGCAGTACTTC. This gives the protein CASSYSFIGTTSYEQYF.

Only a few counts were recorded for this clonotype. V and J are TRBV5-6 and TRBJ2-1; 14 bases match TRBD2. Germline assignment: CDR1 SGHDT and CDR2 YYEEEE. J was trimmed by 7 bases and V by 4 bases; bases with no gene match: 7. The CDR3 sequence is 16 residues long. DNA for the CDR3: TGTGCCAGCAGCCCCCTGCGGACTAGCGGGGGGAATGAGCAGTTCTTC. Translated, it gives CASSPLRTSGGNEQFF.